Detailed here is one T cell receptor (beta chain). The sample holds one count of this clone. The target of this receptor is not known. No base-level quality is on record; no much larger clone is a single base apart. The protocol used for the library was the immunoSEQ multiplex PCR assay. RNA was extracted from all samples and reverse transcribed into cDNA, which served as template for TCR sequencing. SuperScript III was used to make first-strand cDNA, primed with a 2:1 mix of oligo-dT and random hexamers. A synthetic immune receptor repertoire was used to gauge amplification bias, and whatever bias remained was removed computationally. The authors processed their data as follows. Raw reads were preprocessed to remove errors, and CDR3 was defined by IMGT conventions from the conserved cysteine to phenylalanine. To get clonality, Shannon entropy was normalized by log2 of the number of productive unique TCRs and the result was subtracted from 1. Scalp TCRbeta sequences were cross-referenced with sorted blood CD4 and CD8 repertoires so that the CD4 or CD8 identity of scalp clones could be inferred. The table comes from immuneACCESS by way of TCRdb, which keeps in-frame sequences with V and J called. Part of the clones is missing from these tables; in studies checked, under half for an unresolved V gene and the rest for unknown reasons. V and J calls and clone size are copied from that table; D and trimming were computed from the DNA. Present in this sample are fewer than 200,000 clones, approximately 60% of which were seen just once. The leading ten clones occupy about 14% of the sample.

This entry is derived from a study of CD8+ T cells in alopecia areata (dated by TCRdb to between 2017 and 2018). Background for the entire study: The treated patients, all with moderate-to-severe alopecia areata, were enrolled in an open-label pilot trial of oral tofacitinib given at 5 to 10 mg twice daily. Tofacitinib was given for 6 to 18 months, followed by 6 months of follow-up off drug to assess delayed response and recurrence. Disease severity in treated patients was measured with the SALT score, which quantifies the percentage of affected scalp surface area. In both human patients and the C3H/HeJ mouse model, the study applied high-throughput TCRbeta sequencing to look at T cell clonal expansion in alopecia areata. Scalp tissue and sorted CD4+ and CD8+ peripheral blood T cells from patchy and totalis/universalis alopecia areata patients and from healthy controls were covered by human TCRbeta sequencing. Biopsies were taken from tofacitinib-treated patients at baseline and at 4 and 24 weeks of treatment, and a later scalp biopsy was taken in several of the tofacitinib-treated patients. Scalp clonality was compared among normal scalp (n=4), patchy alopecia areata scalp (n=8), and alopecia totalis/universalis scalp (n=8). RNA came from the PAXgene miRNA kit for fixed scalp, the miRNeasy kit for PBMCs, and the RNeasy kit for mouse skin. Amplification of TCRbeta CDR3 regions was done by immunoSEQ multiplex PCR using 35 Vbeta forward primers and 13 Jbeta reverse primers.

This specimen's time point label, per the study, means: less than 25 weeks on oral tofacitinib. The treatment or condition label corresponds to: oral pan-JAK inhibitor, 5-10 mg twice daily. Lesional scalp punch biopsies and peripheral blood were obtained from alopecia areata patients. PBMCs were isolated by density centrifugation and stained for CD3, CD4 and CD8, and CD4+ and CD8+ T cells were sorted on a FACSAria. What the work shows at the level of the full study, not this receptor alone: Unlike mouse skin, where gammadelta T cells dominate, normal human skin contains resident alphabeta T cells that get sequenced too, which complicates analysis of the scalp TCR repertoire. Tofacitinib significantly lowered scalp clonality and the number of expanded CD8+ clones among the top 100 scalp clones. Many expanded lesional clones persisted in scalp and blood during tofacitinib treatment, which may partly explain relapse after stopping treatment. Higher clonality and more expanded CD8+ clones were observed in lesional scalp than in normal scalp, particularly in alopecia totalis/universalis, a finding suggestive of antigenic drive. Because the treated cohort was small and had only one nonresponder, larger studies are needed to examine links between baseline CD8+ expansion and response. Shared TCR sequences between patients were less evident than in mice, which may be partly attributable to HLA diversity in the patient population.

Including cysteine and phenylalanine, the CDR3 has 12 amino acids. The sequence is cut down to CDR3 DNA, 36 bases in frame from base 1. CDR1 MGHRA and CDR2 YSYEKL are derived from the germline V gene. V gives up 0 bases and J gives up 9 bases, and the segment between their germline ends measures 6 bases. The rearrangement joined TRBV4-1 to TRBJ1-3; the D segment cannot be called with confidence. Material: CD4+ T cells sorted from blood, obtained at week 24, from a patient treated with tofacitinib. This clonotype was obtained from a human donor with alopecia areata. The nucleotide sequence is TGCGCCAGCAGCCAAGATGAACTCACCATATATTTT. It specifies CASSQDELTIYF.